What follows are 25 T cell receptor beta chains derived from one specimen sequenced in a study of post-analysis software for immune sequencing data. General observations from the study: Five TRBV segments (TRBV5-6, TRBV5-1 and TRBV20-1 among them) occurred more frequently in patients than in controls.

Tagging with unique molecular identifiers was a feature of the TCR beta cDNA libraries. TCRdb re-derived calls from the PCR reads in MiXCR, one entry per CDR3 protein. The sample lists hundreds of thousands of distinct CDR3 sequences, roughly 30% occurring once. Their antigen targets remain unknown. Sequencing used blood. The receptor set was obtained from a girl aged 10 to 17 with multiple sclerosis.

This clonotype was seen just once. The V gene is TRBV16, the J gene TRBJ1-1; D is unclear. Trimming took off 0 bases at V and 11 bases at J, with 7 bases between the two ends. Germline-derived CDR1 and CDR2 are KGHSY and FQNENV. The length of the CDR3 is 11 residues. This CDR3 is CASSQSRRAFF. The CDR3 DNA reads as TGTGCCAGCAGCCAATCGCGAAGGGCTTTCTTT.

This clonotype was counted a few times. The chain is built from TRBV10-3 and TRBJ2-5; 9 bases agree with TRBD1. Germline loops: CDR1 ENHRY, CDR2 SYGVKD. The V segment lost 6 bases and the J segment 3 bases; nucleotides outside the gene matches: 5. This CDR3 region has 14 residues. CDR3 coding DNA: TGTGCCATCAGCCGAACAGGGGGCGAAGAGACCCAGTACTTC. This gives the protein CAISRTGGEETQYF.

CDR3 protein: CSARPRGELAQYF. The CDR3 coding sequence is TGCAGTGCTCGTCCCAGGGGCGAGTTGGCCCAGTACTTC. V and J are TRBV20-1 and TRBJ2-5; tentative D call: TRBD1 (6 bases). This CDR3 is built from 13 residues. The V end was cut by 5 bases, the J end by 9 bases, with 19 bases between. Germline loops: CDR1 DFQATT, CDR2 SNEGSKA (reference sequence).

The J gene is TRBJ1-1, the V gene TRBV4-1; no reliable D call. V was cut by 0 bases and J by 5 bases, with 25 bases left in between. This CDR3 is built from 19 residues. Germline CDR1 and CDR2: MGHRA and YSYEKL. The CDR3 reads CASSQDNGGAWATGTEAFF. In DNA, the CDR3 is TGCGCCAGCAGCCAAGATAACGGTGGCGCTTGGGCTACGGGGACTGAAGCTTTCTTT.

In this sample, this clonotype turned up a few times. The chain joins TRBV5-1 to TRBJ1-4; 7 nucleotides line up with TRBD1. The ends lost 4 bases at V and 1 base at J; junction bases unmatched: 7. In germline, CDR1 is SGHRS, CDR2 YFSETQ. This CDR3 region has 16 residues. Here the CDR3 reads CASSPGQTKTNEKLFF. DNA for the CDR3: TGCGCCAGCAGCCCGGGACAGACTAAAACTAATGAAAAACTGTTTTTT.

The chain employs TRBV15 and TRBJ2-1, with 7 bases aligning to TRBD1. The CDR3 has 13 residues. In germline, CDR1 is LNHNV, CDR2 YYDKDF (reference sequence). The J segment lost 9 bases and the V segment lost 3 bases, leaving 5 bases of the junction unmatched. The CDR3 region is CATSRGDRAEQFF. CDR3 nucleotides: TGTGCCACCAGCAGGGGTGACAGGGCTGAGCAGTTCTTC.

The chain couples TRBV29-1 to TRBJ2-7; D unresolved. V dropped 6 bases and J dropped 4 bases, with 10 bases sitting between them. The V gene's germline CDR1 is SQVTM and CDR2 ANQGSEA. This CDR3 is built from 11 residues. CDR3 region: CSVLDGYEQYF. The CDR3 DNA follows: TGCAGCGTGTTGGACGGGTACGAGCAGTACTTC.

This clonotype was counted between two and nine times. This chain joins TRBV18 and TRBJ2-7; 7 nucleotides align to TRBD1. Trimming removed 8 bases from V and 4 bases from J; junction bases left unmatched: 11. CDR3 length: 14 residues. Germline CDR1 reads KGHSH; CDR2 reads LQKENI. The CDR3 nucleotides read TGTGCCAGCGAGTCCAGGACAGGCCCTTACGAGCAGTACTTC. Translation: CASESRTGPYEQYF.

The V gene is TRBV6-5, the J gene TRBJ1-1; D remains unclear. The CDR3 has 14 residues. Per germline, CDR1 MNHEY and CDR2 SVGAGI. Trimming shortened V by 6 bases and J by 1 base, and 12 bases separated the two germline ends. The CDR3 DNA follows: TGTGCCAGCAGGCCCCCAGGATGGAACACTGAAGCTTTCTTT. Its translation is CASRPPGWNTEAFF.

This clonotype was observed a few times. The V call is TRBV7-2, the J call TRBJ2-1; TRBD2 might be the D (6 bases). In germline, CDR1 is SGHTA, CDR2 FQGNSA. The CDR3 runs 16 residues. V lost 2 bases, J lost 3 bases, and 14 bases lay in between. This chain's CDR3 is CASSLPRLGGYNEQFF. CDR3 sequence (DNA): TGTGCCAGCAGCTTACCCCGACTAGGAGGCTACAATGAGCAGTTCTTC.

Turning to this clonotype: Sequence at one end of the junction differs from germline and may be a read error. The chain has TRBV28 and TRBJ2-4, with 12 bases that match TRBD2. The germline gives CDR1 MDHEN, CDR2 SYDVKM. The CDR3 runs to 15 residues. CDR3 nucleotide sequence: TGTGCCGGCAGCTCTGGACTAGCGGGGAAAAACATTCAGTACTTC. It is translated as CAGSSGLAGKNIQYF.

J is TRBJ2-1 and V is TRBV28; 11 bases match TRBD2. The CDR3 length is 14 residues. Germline CDR1 is MDHEN and CDR2 is SYDVKM. After removal of 8 bases from V and 6 bases from J, the junction contained 6 bases not matched to a gene. CDR3 sequence reads: CASGGLAGTNEQFF. The CDR3 coding sequence is TGTGCCAGCGGTGGACTAGCGGGTACCAATGAGCAGTTCTTC. The full variable domain, completed using reference TRBV28 and TRBJ2-1, is DVKVTQSSRYLVKRTGEKVFLECVQDMDHENMFWYRQDPGLGLRLIYFSYDVKMKEKGDIPEGYSVSREKKERFSLILESASTNQTSMYLCASGGLAGTNEQFFGPGTRLTVL.

This clonotype was observed a few times. The rearrangement joins TRBV4-1 to TRBJ1-2; weak D call: TRBD1 (5 bases). V gave up 1 base and J gave up 8 bases, with 14 bases separating them. Germline CDR1 MGHRA, CDR2 YSYEKL. The CDR3 loop spans 14 amino acids. The DNA of the CDR3 is TGCGCCAGCAGCCAAGTAGGGGCGCGACGGGGCTACACCTTC. As protein: CASSQVGARRGYTF.

Regarding this clonotype: The junction does not match germline at one end; this may be a read error. J is TRBJ1-1 and V is TRBV27; 10 nucleotides match TRBD1. Germline CDR1 and CDR2: MNHEY and SMNVEV (reference sequence). This CDR3 has 16 residues. This CDR3 reads CASSSTTGGLSTEAFF. Here the CDR3 DNA reads TGCGCCAGCAGTTCAACGACAGGGGGCCTTTCCACTGAAGCTTTCTTT.

This clonotype has just a few counts. The chain recombines TRBV2 with TRBJ2-4; 8 bases are shared with TRBD1. Germline loops: CDR1 SNHLY, CDR2 FYNNEI. The V and J ends lost 6 bases and 0 bases, in that order; junction bases with no gene match: 4. The CDR3 is 15 amino acids. CDR3 loop: CASRDRVLAKNIQYF. The CDR3 DNA reads TGTGCCAGCAGGGACAGGGTCTTAGCCAAAAACATTCAGTACTTC.

The chain couples TRBV7-2 to TRBJ2-7, with TRBD2 matching 7 bases. Per germline, CDR1 SGHTA and CDR2 FQGNSA. The V segment lost 6 bases and the J segment 7 bases; nucleotides outside the gene matches: 15. There are 15 residues in the CDR3. Here the CDR3 reads CASSSSGLGNNEQYF. In DNA form, the CDR3 reads TGTGCCAGCAGTTCCTCCGGACTAGGGAACAATGAGCAGTACTTC.

This clonotype was found a few times. The chain carries TRBV3-1 and TRBJ2-1; 8 nucleotides match TRBD2. Germline V gives CDR1 LGHDT, CDR2 YNNKEL (reference sequence). CDR3 length: 17 amino acids. V shed 6 bases, J shed 0 bases, and the junction held 10 bases outside the gene matches. In nucleotides, the CDR3 is TGTGCCAGCAGTGGCCGCGGGGGGCGAAGCTCCTACAATGAGCAGTTCTTC. Encoded protein: CASSGRGGRSSYNEQFF.

This chain connects TRBV6-6 to TRBJ1-4; D is undetermined. Germline CDR1 is MNHNY and CDR2 is SVGAGI (reference sequence). V lost 3 bases to trimming and J lost 8 bases, with 10 bases between them. The length of the CDR3 is 13 residues. Here the CDR3 reads CASSYTRVEKLFF. CDR3 nucleotide sequence: TGTGCCAGCAGTTATACTCGGGTCGAAAAACTGTTTTTT.

Ten or more counts support this clonotype. The chain links TRBV6-6 to TRBJ2-1; D may be TRBD2 (6 bases). This CDR3 has 13 residues. Trimming removed 4 bases from V and 9 bases from J, with 13 bases in between. Germline V gene lookup returns CDR1 MNHNY and CDR2 SVGAGI (reference sequence). CDR3 sequence (DNA): TGTGCCAGCAGTTCCGACCCCGGGGGTGAGCAGTTCTTC. This translates into CASSSDPGGEQFF.

The chain has TRBV20-1 and TRBJ2-5, with 9 bases lining up with TRBD1. Germline CDR1 DFQATT, CDR2 SNEGSKA (reference sequence). V trimming: 0 bases; J trimming: 7 bases; junction bases outside the gene matches: 9. The CDR3 sequence is 15 residues long. The DNA of the CDR3 is TGCAGTGCTAGAGAATACAGGGGGCAAATGGGGACCCAGTACTTC. As protein: CSAREYRGQMGTQYF.

The chain employs TRBV4-3 and TRBJ2-7; 8 bases agree with TRBD2. The CDR3 contains 16 residues. Per the germline V gene, CDR1 is LGHNA and CDR2 is YSLEER. V shed 0 bases, J shed 2 bases, and the junction held 6 bases outside the gene matches. CDR3 sequence (DNA): TGCGCCAGCAGCCAAGATTCAAGCGGGAGTGCCTACGAGCAGTACTTC. It encodes CASSQDSSGSAYEQYF.

A word on this clonotype: Because it lacks the conserved phenylalanine or tryptophan at the end, this CDR3 is likely a read error. The gene calls are TRBV9 and TRBJ2-1; 8 bases are a match to TRBD2. J was trimmed by 5 bases and V by 0 bases; bases with no gene match: 7. Looked up from germline, CDR1 is SGDLS and CDR2 is YYNGEE. The CDR3 length is 16 residues. The CDR3 region has the DNA TGTGCCAGCAGCGTAGCAAGCGGGAGTTACGACAATGAGCAGTTCTGC. The encoded protein is CASSVASGSYDNEQFC.

V and J are TRBV5-1 and TRBJ1-5; TRBD1 is a possible D gene (5 bases). CDR1 is SGHRS and CDR2 is YFSETQ in the germline V gene. The CDR3 runs 16 residues. V lost 0 bases to trimming and J lost 6 bases, with 16 bases between them. The CDR3 DNA sequence: TGCGCCAGCAGCTTGGGGGGCATGACCCCGGGTCAGCCCCAGCATTTT. It codes for CASSLGGMTPGQPQHF.

V usage is TRBV7-8 and J usage is TRBJ2-7; the match to TRBD2 covers 11 bases. Per the germline V gene, CDR1 is SGHVS and CDR2 is FQNEAQ. The length of the CDR3 is 15 residues. Trimming cost V 5 bases and J 5 bases; bases outside gene matches: 8. CDR3 nucleotides: TGTGCCAGCAGCCGGAGACTAGCGGGGTCTGACGAGCAGTACTTC. This gives the protein CASSRRLAGSDEQYF.

CDR3 loop: CASSLDALNSPLHF. The DNA for the CDR3 is TGTGCCAGCAGCTTAGACGCGCTAAATTCACCCCTCCACTTT. This chain uses TRBV7-9 with TRBJ1-6; D uncertain. CDR3 length: 14 residues. Germline loops: CDR1 SEHNR, CDR2 FQNEAQ (reference sequence). V was cut by 1 base and J by 7 bases, with 8 bases left in between.